The TCR beta chain described here comes from a study of T cell responses to AZD1222 COVID-19 vaccine. Study-wide results and caveats: The study sampled repertoires only after the peak T cell response. Nearly half of spike-specific TCRs reportedly target variant regions that are unmutated in the B.1.351 and B.1.1.7 variants.

Of note for this clone: The antigen is undetermined.

Assay: immunoSEQ multiplex PCR; the TCRdb copy retains only in-frame clones and omits some. The repertoire consists of around 100,000 clones, with 85% to 95% occurring once and the leading ten covering over 1.5%. CDR1 LNHDA and CDR2 SQIVND come from the germline V gene (reference sequence). The CDR3 is 14 residues long. Trimming removed 5 bases from V and 6 bases from J, with 14 bases in between. The rearrangement uses TRBV19 and TRBJ1-5, with D unresolved. The source material was peripheral blood, sampled on day 0 of AZD1222 vaccination. This clonotype originated in an adult in good health. The CDR3, as DNA: TGTGCCAGTAGTCCCGGGGTGGGCGGTCAGCCCCAGCATTTT. It specifies CASSPGVGGQPQHF.